These 5 T cell receptor beta chains share one sample of origin, sequenced in a study of blood T cell repertoires in COVID-19. Profiling relied on immunoSEQ multiplex PCR, and the TCRdb table lists in-frame clones only, not all of them. Of more than 85,000 clones listed, around 73% are singletons. The sample consisted of peripheral blood. Receptors were obtained from a man between 60 and 75 years old with active or convalescent COVID-19.

The chain has TRBV5-4 and TRBJ2-5, with 7 bases that match TRBD2. CDR1 and CDR2 from the germline V gene are SGHNT and YYREEE (reference sequence). This CDR3 comprises 13 residues. V lost 3 bases to trimming and J lost 6 bases; unmatched junction nucleotides: 5. This CDR3 is CASSWGGTQTQYF. The CDR3 coding sequence is TGTGCCAGCAGCTGGGGGGGAACGCAGACCCAGTACTTC.

The CDR3 loop reads CASSVSQGNHNEQFF. The CDR3 DNA reads as TGTGCCAGCAGCGTATCCCAGGGGAACCACAATGAGCAGTTCTTC. The chain uses TRBV9 and TRBJ2-1; possible D gene TRBD1, 6 bases. The CDR3 is made up of 15 amino acids. The germline V and J ends were trimmed by 1 base and 5 bases, with 13 bases remaining between them. The germline V gene encodes CDR1 SGDLS and CDR2 YYNGEE.

Written as DNA, the CDR3 is TGTGCCACCAATACAGGGCCTACCGACTATGGCTACACCTTC. It is translated as CATNTGPTDYGYTF. The rearrangement links TRBV24-1 to TRBJ1-2; D is possibly TRBD1 (6 bases). The CDR3 has 14 amino acids. CDR1 KGHDR and CDR2 SFDVKD come from the germline V gene. Trimming left V 8 bases short and J 3 bases short, with 15 bases between.

V usage is TRBV2 and J usage is TRBJ1-3; 7 bases match TRBD1. The CDR3 length is 16 residues. The germline V gene has CDR1 SNHLY and CDR2 FYNNEI. With V trimmed by 5 bases and J by 3 bases, 10 bases remained unmatched. The CDR3 coding sequence is TGTGCCAGCAGTAGGACAGGCGCCGCAGGTGGAAACACCATATATTTT. It codes for CASSRTGAAGGNTIYF.

The chain links TRBV6-5 to TRBJ1-2, with TRBD1 identical over 7 bases. Germline trimming cut 5 bases from V and 3 bases from J; bases unmatched to any gene: 9. The germline CDR1 and CDR2 sequences are MNHEY and SVGAGI. The CDR3 has 15 amino acids. This CDR3 is CASSNRGDSHYGYTF. The CDR3 DNA sequence: TGTGCCAGCAGTAACCGAGGGGACAGCCACTATGGCTACACCTTC.